A selection of T cell receptor beta chains follows, all from one sample in a study of blood T cell repertoires in COVID-19. The table came from immunoSEQ multiplex PCR; TCRdb's copy has only in-frame clones and leaves some out. The repertoire includes roughly 330,000 clones, around 87% of them detected once, and approximately 5% sits in the top ten. The sequenced sample consisted of PBMCs or T cells enriched from blood (not recorded which). The receptor set was obtained from a woman younger than 45 who had recovered from COVID-19. The CDR3 runs from the conserved cysteine through the conserved F or W. A D gene is named only where the DNA matches it firmly. Expanded clones get a size class; other rows say once, few or many, or leave the size out.

NA,14,TRBV19,TRBJ1-4,TRBD1,TGTGCCAGTAGTATGGGACAGCAAAATGAAAAACTGTTTTTT,CASSMGQQNEKLFF
NA,13,TRBV6-5,TRBJ2-2,NA,TGTGCCAGCAGCCTCGGAGTCACCGGGGAGCTGTTTTTT,CASSLGVTGELFF
NA,12,TRBV7-8,TRBJ1-2,NA,TGTGCCAGCAGCTTGAGTAGCTACGGCTACACCTTC,CASSLSSYGYTF
NA,16,TRBV12-1,TRBJ2-2,NA,TGTGCCAGCAGCTTTGTACTAGCGGGGGTTACCGGGGAGCTGTTTTTT,CASSFVLAGVTGELFF
NA,17,TRBV7-2,TRBJ2-2,NA,TGTGCCAGCAGCTTAGTTCTGTGGCGGGGAGGAACCGGGGAGCTGTTTTTT,CASSLVLWRGGTGELFF
many,15,TRBV5-8,TRBJ1-2,TRBD1,TGTGCCAGCAGCCCGCGGGACAGAACTAACTATGGCTACACCTTC,CASSPRDRTNYGYTF
NA,15,TRBV5-6,TRBJ2-7,NA,TGTGCCAGCAGCCAAAGGAAGGGGGGGATCCACGAGCAGTACTTC,CASSQRKGGIHEQYF
NA,13,TRBV29-1,TRBJ1-2,TRBD1,TGCAGCGTGCCCTTGGGACAGGGCTATGGCTACACCTTC,CSVPLGQGYGYTF
NA,14,TRBV27,TRBJ1-5,NA,TGTGCCAGCAGTCCGTCACGGGGTTTTCAGCCCCAGCATTTT,CASSPSRGFQPQHF
NA,14,TRBV7-2,TRBJ1-1,NA,TGTGCCAGCAACAAGAGACAGACGAACACTGAAGCTTTCTTT,CASNKRQTNTEAFF
NA,14,TRBV5-1,TRBJ1-1,NA,TGCGCCAGCAGTCCAAACCCACAGAACACTGAAGCTTTCTTT,CASSPNPQNTEAFF
NA,14,TRBV28,TRBJ1-5,NA,TGTGCCAGCAGTTTCTTAGAGAGGAATCAGCCCCAGCATTTT,CASSFLERNQPQHF
NA,15,TRBV11-1,TRBJ2-6,NA,TGTGCCAGCAACCCCTTCGGTTCAGGGGCCAACGTCCTGACTTTC,CASNPFGSGANVLTF
NA,14,TRBV3-1/TRBV3-2,TRBJ2-2,NA,TGTGCCAGCAGCCCGACAACTAGTCCCGGGGAGCTGTTTTTT,CASSPTTSPGELFF
NA,14,TRBV7-2,TRBJ1-2,NA,TGTGCCAGCAGCTTAGCGCCGGCAGGGGATGGCTACACCTTC,CASSLAPAGDGYTF
once,17,TRBV5-1,TRBJ2-7,TRBD2,TGCGCCAGCAGCCCCACTCCTAGCGGGGGGAGCTCCTACGAGCAGTACTTC,CASSPTPSGGSSYEQYF
NA,14,TRBV7-7,TRBJ2-2,TRBD1,TGTGCTAGCAGCCCGGACAGGGACTCCGGGGAGCTGTTTTTT,CASSPDRDSGELFF
NA,13,TRBV7-8,TRBJ1-2,NA,TGTGCCAGCAGCGCAAGGGGGATCGGGGGCTACACCTTC,CASSARGIGGYTF
NA,16,TRBV7-8,TRBJ2-1,TRBD1,TGTGCCAGCAGCAGAATCCGGGACAGGGATTCGGATGAGCAGTTCTTC,CASSRIRDRDSDEQFF
NA,14,TRBV6-5,TRBJ1-2,TRBD1,TGTGCCAGCAGTTACGGGGGACAGGTTCCTGGCTACACCTTC,CASSYGGQVPGYTF
NA,12,TRBV10-1,TRBJ2-2,NA,TGCGCCAGCAGCGGGAACACCGGGGAGCTGTTTTTT,CASSGNTGELFF
NA,14,TRBV10-2,TRBJ1-2,NA,TGCGCCAGCTCTTCCAGGGCAGCAGACTATGGCTACACCTTC,CASSSRAADYGYTF
NA,14,TRBV5-1,TRBJ1-1,TRBD1,TGCGCCAGCAGCCGAGAGTGGACAGGGTCTGAAGCTTTCTTT,CASSREWTGSEAFF
NA,17,TRBV4-1,TRBJ2-2,NA,TGCGCCAGCAGACATTCATCGATGCGGGGGAACACCGGGGAGCTGTTTTTT,CASRHSSMRGNTGELFF
NA,14,TRBV5-1,TRBJ1-4,TRBD1,TGCGCCAGCAGCTTTGAACAGGGGGGCGAAAAACTGTTTTTT,CASSFEQGGEKLFF
NA,12,TRBV29-1,TRBJ1-2,TRBD1,TGCAGCGTAGGACAGGCCGTCTATGGCTACACCTTC,CSVGQAVYGYTF
once,17,TRBV19,TRBJ1-5,NA,TGTGCCAGTAGTATAAACGCGGGACGGGATAGCAATCAGCCCCAGCATTTT,CASSINAGRDSNQPQHF
NA,15,TRBV7-9,TRBJ1-2,TRBD1,TGTGCCAGCAGCCTACCCTTGACAGGGAACTATGGCTACACCTTC,CASSLPLTGNYGYTF
NA,15,TRBV4-1,TRBJ2-1,NA,TGCGCCAGCAGCAGAACGGGACAACTATACAATGAGCAGTTCTTC,CASSRTGQLYNEQFF
NA,13,TRBV19,TRBJ1-1,NA,TGTGCCAGTAGTTTAACTGAGAACACTGAAGCTTTCTTT,CASSLTENTEAFF
NA,16,TRBV14,TRBJ2-3,TRBD2,TGTGCCAGCAGCCAAGGACTAGCTCCGTCGGTCTTGACGCAGTATTTT,CASSQGLAPSVLTQYF
NA,15,TRBV3-1/TRBV3-2,TRBJ2-3,TRBD2,TGTGCCAGCAGCCTGACTAGCGGGGGGACAGATACGCAGTATTTT,CASSLTSGGTDTQYF
NA,16,TRBV15,TRBJ2-3,TRBD1,TGTGCCACCAGCAGAGCCCCGGGACAGGTCACAGATACGCAGTATTTT,CATSRAPGQVTDTQYF
NA,14,TRBV5-8,TRBJ1-2,NA,TGTGCCAGCAGCTTGGCCGCGGCGGTCTATAGCTACACCTTC,CASSLAAAVYSYTF
few,15,TRBV7-8,TRBJ1-6,TRBD1,TGTGCCAGCAGCTTAGGACAGGGGTATAATTCACCCCTCCACTTT,CASSLGQGYNSPLHF
NA,15,TRBV7-9,TRBJ1-1,NA,TGTGCCAGCAGCGCCTTGCGCGCGGGAAGCACTGAAGCTTTCTTT,CASSALRAGSTEAFF
NA,15,TRBV4-3,TRBJ1-5,TRBD1,TGCGCCAGCAGCCAAGACAGGGGGCCGGGTCAGCCCCAGCATTTT,CASSQDRGPGQPQHF
NA,16,TRBV5-5,TRBJ2-4,NA,TGTGCCAGCAGCTTGGACAGGATAATAGCCAAAAACATTCAGTACTTC,CASSLDRIIAKNIQYF
NA,16,TRBV5-1,TRBJ1-2,TRBD1,TGCGCCAGCAGCTTGGAACCCGTAAACAGGGGATTTGGCTACACCTTC,CASSLEPVNRGFGYTF
NA,15,TRBV9,TRBJ1-1,NA,TGTGCCAGCAGCGTAGGAACAGCGGTGAACACTGAAGCTTTCTTT,CASSVGTAVNTEAFF
NA,13,TRBV7-9,TRBJ1-6,NA,TGTGCCAGCAGCTTAGCGCGGGAAGCACCCCTCCACTTT,CASSLAREAPLHF
NA,19,TRBV10-1,TRBJ1-2,NA,TGCGCCAGCAGTGAGAAGAAGAGGGGGTGGGGAGGGCCTAACTATGGCTACACCTTC,CASSEKKRGWGGPNYGYTF
NA,17,TRBV27,TRBJ1-4,TRBD1,TGTGCCAGCAGTTCGACGCTTACAGGGGGCGGTTATGAAAAACTGTTTTTT,CASSSTLTGGGYEKLFF
NA,15,TRBV7-2,TRBJ1-5,NA,TGTGCCAGCAGCCTCAGGGCCTATAGCAATCAGCCCCAGCATTTT,CASSLRAYSNQPQHF
NA,15,TRBV6-5,TRBJ1-2,NA,TGTGCCAGCAGTTACCCCCGGGTAGGGGACTATGGCTACACCTTC,CASSYPRVGDYGYTF
NA,16,TRBV7-9,TRBJ2-2,NA,TGTGCCAGCAGCGCACTCCAGGGCCCGAACACCGGGGAGCTGTTTTTT,CASSALQGPNTGELFF
NA,14,TRBV7-8,TRBJ1-2,NA,TGTGCCAGCAGCTTAGCCCCAGGGACTTATGGCTACACCTTC,CASSLAPGTYGYTF
NA,15,TRBV15,TRBJ1-2,TRBD1,TGTGCCACCAGCAGAGATCCGGGACAGCTATATGGCTACACCTTC,CATSRDPGQLYGYTF
NA,16,TRBV4-3,TRBJ1-1,TRBD1,TGCGCCAGCAGCCAAGGATGGAGAGGACAGGGGACTGAAGCTTTCTTT,CASSQGWRGQGTEAFF
NA,14,TRBV7-9,TRBJ1-6,TRBD1,TGTGCCAGCAGCGGAGGGACAGAGAATTCACCCCTCCACTTT,CASSGGTENSPLHF
NA,15,TRBV2,TRBJ1-5,NA,TGTGCCAGCAGTGAATCGGGGGTGGGCAATCAGCCCCAGCATTTT,CASSESGVGNQPQHF
NA,13,TRBV29-1,TRBJ1-1,TRBD1,TGCAGCGTTAAAGGTCGGCAGGGGGCTGGGGCTTTCTTT,CSVKGRQGAGAFF